Described below is a single T cell receptor (beta chain) sequence and its context. This clonotype was seen at least ten times. Its antigen is currently not known. Nothing much larger sits one base from this clone, and base qualities are not available. Lymph node samples came from the axillary draining lymph nodes of breast cancer patients. Sequencing relied on an Illumina HiSeq 2000. TCR beta chain libraries were generated by multiplex PCR amplification. The amplified TCR beta chain products were analyzed by high-throughput sequencing. TCRdb reworked the public reads: Q25 trimming with fastp, MiXCR clone assembly, productive beta chains retained. Identical CDR3 proteins give one entry, which carries the most common genes and DNA. The sample table lists around 290,000 distinct CDR3 sequences, about 30% of them with a count of one. The top ten clones comprise about 1% of the sample. The data stem from a study of breast tumors, draining lymph nodes, adjacent tissues (dated by TCRdb to about 2016). Regarding the study in general: In breast cancer patients, the study compared the TCR beta repertoires of tumor, adjacent nontumor tissue and axillary lymph nodes. In human breast cancer, the study set out to assess how tumor, surrounding tissue and draining lymph node repertoires relate to one another and whether T cells might be exchanged between them. Overall study outcomes, separate from this receptor: The study presented the conclusion that tumor T cells originate in lymph nodes as consistent with a hypothesis, not as something directly demonstrated. A scenario in which most tumor T cells derive from the lymph node and then expand within tumor tissue was judged to be consistent with the data. Tumor T-cell repertoires showed less diversity than lymph node repertoires and more diversity than nontumor tissue repertoires, and tumor T-cell repertoires showed preferential V and J gene usage. Tumor and nontumor tissue repertoires were found to be significantly more similar in luminal-like than in basal-like breast cancer.

CDR1 and CDR2 (SGHRS, YFSETQ) derive from the germline V gene. There are 15 amino acids in the CDR3, from cysteine to phenylalanine inclusive. The read is trimmed to its CDR3 DNA, 45 bases read in frame from base 1. V has 4 bases trimmed and J has 2 bases trimmed; junction bases matching no gene number 7. The sequencing sample was made of axillary lymph node tissue. The TCR was taken from a female donor with breast cancer. Some clones in this sample may be carry-over from other donors' samples. The chain joins TRBV5-1 to TRBJ2-7; 9 of the junction bases match TRBD1. CDR3 region: CASSNGQGITYEQYF. The bases are TGCGCCAGCAGCAACGGACAGGGGATAACCTACGAGCAGTACTTC.